The 30 T cell receptor beta chains reported below all come from one sample, sequenced in a study of T cells in Graves' hyperthyroidism and ophthalmopathy. The investigators amplified TCR beta CDR3 regions from RNA transcripts. First-round RT-PCR of the TCR CDR3 relied on the HTBI primer set. MiXCR, run by TCRdb on the multiplex PCR reads, gives a single entry per CDR3 protein. In the table there are 750,000 to 950,000 distinct CDR3 sequences, roughly 37% of which are singletons. Sequenced sample: blood. Source of these receptors: a man aged 18 to 30 with Graves' hyperthyroidism.

This clonotype was picked up one time. This clone may be a read error of a much larger clone one base away. Since the CDR3 does not end with the conserved phenylalanine or tryptophan, this likely comes from a read error. The rearrangement joins TRBV20-1 to TRBJ2-6, with D tentatively TRBD1 (6 bases). V was pared by 5 bases and J by 2 bases, with 13 bases between. Germline V gene data show CDR1 as DFQATT and CDR2 as SNEGSKA (reference sequence). This CDR3 is 15 amino acids long. The CDR3: CSADRLGAGANVLTS. CDR3 nucleotide sequence: TGCAGTGCTGACAGGTTAGGCGCTGGGGCCAACGTCCTGACTTCC.

Details on this clonotype: Mismatch with germline at one junction end may stem from a read error. V usage is TRBV29-1 and J usage is TRBJ2-7; maybe TRBD1 (6 bases). This CDR3 region has 13 residues. The germline gives CDR1 SQVTM, CDR2 ANQGSEA. The CDR3 loop reads CSAGSGHGDEQYF. The CDR3 DNA sequence: TGCAGCGCCGGCTCGGGACATGGGGACGAGCAATACTTC.

A note on this clonotype: A much larger clone sits a single nucleotide away, making a read error possible. This chain uses TRBV29-1 with TRBJ2-7; D is uncertain. V lost 4 bases and J 0 bases, leaving 16 bases between the germline ends. In germline, CDR1 is SQVTM, CDR2 ANQGSEA. The CDR3 spans 15 residues. The CDR3 region has the DNA TGCAGCGTTGGAAGCCCTACCAAAACCTCCTACGAGCAGTACTTC. Translating gives CSVGSPTKTSYEQYF.

V and J are TRBV10-3 and TRBJ2-7; D ambiguous. V lost 2 bases and J lost 5, with 7 bases in between. The CDR3 is 12 residues long. Germline V gives CDR1 ENHRY, CDR2 SYGVKD. The CDR3 DNA is TGTGCCATCAGTGAGAGGGCAGACGAGCAGTACTTC. Protein product: CAISERADEQYF.

Notes on this clonotype: A much more abundant neighbour one base away suggests this may be a read error. This rearrangement joins TRBV2 to TRBJ2-7; 8 nucleotides line up with TRBD1. Germline-derived CDR1 and CDR2 are SNHLY and FYNNEI. This CDR3 has 12 amino acids. V shed 10 bases and J 2 bases; nucleotides not matched to a gene: 4. Here the CDR3 reads CAILGQAYEQYF. Here the CDR3 DNA reads TGTGCCATCCTGGGACAGGCCTACGAGCAGTACTTC.

The chain is built from TRBV5-8 and TRBJ2-2; 12 positions agree with TRBD2. V trimming: 4 bases; J trimming: 2 bases; junction bases outside the gene matches: 3. Germline V gene data show CDR1 as SGHTS and CDR2 as YDEGEE. The CDR3 loop spans 16 amino acids. The CDR3 bases are TGTGCCAGCAGCCAACTAGCGGGAGGAAACACCGGGGAGCTGTTTTTT. It translates to CASSQLAGGNTGELFF.

The rearrangement uses TRBV20-1 and TRBJ2-5; 10 bases map to TRBD1. Germline CDR1 is DFQATT and CDR2 is SNEGSKA (reference sequence). This CDR3 is 15 amino acids long. J lost 1 base, V lost 5 bases, and 7 bases had no gene match. The CDR3 nucleotides are TGCAGTGCTGACCGGGACAGGGGTCGCCAAGAGACCCAGTACTTC. Translating it yields CSADRDRGRQETQYF.

There are a few counts of this clonotype. V usage is TRBV20-1 and J usage is TRBJ2-2; 12 nucleotides align to TRBD2. Germline values: CDR1 DFQATT, CDR2 SNEGSKA (reference sequence). This CDR3 contains 16 residues. Unmatched junction bases numbered 8, after V lost 5 bases and J lost 4 bases. CDR3 in DNA: TGCAGTGCTCCTAAGGGGGGACTAGCGGGCACCGGGGAGCTGTTTTTT. Amino acid sequence: CSAPKGGLAGTGELFF.

The rearrangement joins TRBV5-4 to TRBJ2-5; maybe TRBD2 (6 bases). Between the trimmed V and J ends, which lost 0 bases and 1 base, there was a span of 10 bases. The CDR3 runs to 15 residues. CDR1 SGHNT and CDR2 YYREEE come from the germline V gene (reference sequence). The chain's CDR3 is CASSLAPGGQETQYF. The CDR3 DNA is TGTGCCAGCAGCTTGGCGCCCGGGGGCCAAGAGACCCAGTACTTC. The full variable domain, rest sourced from reference TRBV5-4 and TRBJ2-5, is ETGVTQSPTHLIKTRGQQVTLRCSSQSGHNTVSWYQQALGQGPQFIFQYYREEENGRGNFPPRFSGLQFPNYSSELNVNALELDDSALYLCASSLAPGGQETQYFGPGTRLLVL.

This clonotype has a handful of counts. The chain employs TRBV5-1 and TRBJ2-2; no clear D gene. In germline, CDR1 is SGHRS, CDR2 YFSETQ. The CDR3 is made up of 15 amino acids. V shed 0 bases and J shed 4 bases, with 10 bases lying between them. CDR3 residues: CASSLDAGGTGELFF. CDR3 nucleotides: TGCGCCAGCAGCTTGGATGCAGGCGGCACCGGGGAGCTGTTTTTT.

Ten or more counts support this clonotype. The chain is built from TRBV5-5 and TRBJ1-4, with D tentatively TRBD1 (6 bases). V was pared by 4 bases and J by 5 bases, with 15 bases between. The germline gives CDR1 SGHKS, CDR2 YYEKEE (reference sequence). CDR3 size: 15 residues. The CDR3 loop reads CASSQPGHSNEKLFF. In DNA form, the CDR3 reads TGTGCCAGCAGCCAACCGGGACACTCGAATGAAAAACTGTTTTTT. The variable domain in full, completed from reference TRBV5-5 and TRBJ1-4, reads DAGVTQSPTHLIKTRGQQVTLRCSPISGHKSVSWYQQVLGQGPQFIFQYYEKEERGRGNFPDRFSARQFPNYSSELNVNALLLGDSALYLCASSQPGHSNEKLFFGSGTQLSVL.

This clonotype showed up just a few times. The rearrangement uses TRBV27 and TRBJ1-2, with D tentatively TRBD1 (6 bases). Per the germline V gene, CDR1 is MNHEY and CDR2 is SMNVEV (reference sequence). Trimming removed 5 bases from V and 8 bases from J, with 9 bases in between. CDR3 length: 11 residues. As DNA, the CDR3 is TGTGCCAGCAGTGGAGGGACAGGCTACACCTTC. Encoded protein: CASSGGTGYTF.

There are many counts of this clonotype. In DNA, the CDR3 is TGCAGTGCTAGAGATCTGGGGGATGAAGCTTTCTTT. This encodes CSARDLGDEAFF. The chain couples TRBV20-1 to TRBJ1-1; possibly TRBD1 for D (5 bases). Germline CDR1 and CDR2: DFQATT and SNEGSKA (reference sequence). Between the trimmed V and J ends, which lost 0 bases and 7 bases, there was a span of 9 bases. The CDR3 consists of 12 residues.

V usage is TRBV9 and J usage is TRBJ1-2, with D perhaps matching TRBD1 (5 bases). The CDR3 is made up of 13 amino acids. Germline values: CDR1 SGDLS, CDR2 YYNGEE. V was cut by 0 bases and J by 8 bases, with 11 bases left in between. CDR3: CASSVVGTGGYTF. DNA of the CDR3: TGTGCCAGCAGCGTAGTGGGGACCGGGGGCTACACCTTC.

The chain carries TRBV12-3 or TRBV12-4 and TRBJ2-7; no definite D call. This CDR3 has 11 residues. Trimming pared 1 base from V and 8 bases from J, leaving 6 bases between. The CDR3 protein is CASSLDLKQYF. CDR3 bases: TGTGCCAGCAGTTTAGATTTGAAGCAGTACTTC.

The gene calls are TRBV9 and TRBJ1-5; D is uncertain. This CDR3 region has 15 residues. V lost 0 bases and J lost 4, with 11 bases in between. Germline V gene sequence: CDR1 SGDLS, CDR2 YYNGEE. The CDR3 is CASSVAPDQNQPQHF. The CDR3 DNA is TGTGCCAGCAGCGTAGCTCCGGATCAAAATCAGCCCCAGCATTTT.

There are many counts of this clonotype. The rearrangement links TRBV15 to TRBJ2-5, with D perhaps being TRBD1 or TRBD2 (6 bases each). Germline V CDR1 and CDR2: LNHNV, YYDKDF (reference sequence). Trimming stripped 5 bases from V and 5 bases from J, with 12 bases between. The CDR3 runs 13 residues. CDR3 residues: CATSGGRWETQYF. The CDR3, as DNA: TGTGCCACCAGCGGGGGGCGGTGGGAGACCCAGTACTTC. Full variable domain (outside the CDR3, taken from reference TRBV15 and TRBJ2-5): DAMVIQNPRYQVTQFGKPVTLSCSQTLNHNVMYWYQQKSSQAPKLLFHYYDKDFNNEADTPDNFQSRRPNTSFCFLDIRSPGLGDTAMYLCATSGGRWETQYFGPGTRLLVL.

In nucleotides, the CDR3 is TGTGCCACCAGTTGGGGTGGTGAAGCAGACTATGGCTACACCTTC. Translation gives CATSWGGEADYGYTF. The chain links TRBV24-1 to TRBJ1-2; D gene ambiguous. CDR1 is KGHDR, CDR2 SFDVKD, per germline. V was trimmed by 6 bases and J by 3 bases, leaving 16 bases between them. The CDR3 extends over 15 amino acids.

This clonotype was seen repeatedly, ten times or more. Here the CDR3 DNA reads TGTGCCAGCAGTCGACAGGAAACTAATGAAAAACTGTTTTTT. Translating gives CASSRQETNEKLFF. This chain links TRBV2 with TRBJ1-4, with D possibly being TRBD1 (6 bases). V lost 5 bases to trimming and J lost 1 base, with 8 bases between them. Per the germline V gene, CDR1 is SNHLY and CDR2 is FYNNEI. CDR3 length: 14 residues.

CDR3 nucleotide sequence: TGTGCCAGCAGTCGCGAGGGGACACCCAATGAAAAACTGTTTTTT. Encoded protein: CASSREGTPNEKLFF. The rearrangement links TRBV9 to TRBJ1-4, with D perhaps matching TRBD1 (6 bases). CDR1 is SGDLS, CDR2 YYNGEE, per germline. V was clipped by 5 bases and J by 5 bases, with 16 bases between them. There are 15 residues in the CDR3. Variable domain in full (rest from reference TRBV9 and TRBJ1-4): DSGVTQTPKHLITATGQRVTLRCSPRSGDLSVYWYQQSLDQGLQFLIQYYNGEERAKGNILERFSAQQFPDLHSELNLSSLELGDSALYFCASSREGTPNEKLFFGSGTQLSVL.

The genes are TRBV2 and TRBJ2-7; the match to TRBD1 covers 9 bases. The CDR3 extends over 14 amino acids. V was clipped by 7 bases and J by 6 bases; unmatched bases: 10. In germline, CDR1 is SNHLY, CDR2 FYNNEI. The CDR3 protein is CASTPGQGSLEQYF. The CDR3 bases are TGTGCCAGCACTCCGGGACAGGGCTCCCTCGAGCAGTACTTC.

This chain connects TRBV7-2 to TRBJ1-1; no clear D gene. V was cut by 1 base and J by 5 bases, with 11 bases left in between. Germline V gives CDR1 SGHTA, CDR2 FQGNSA. The CDR3 spans 14 residues. For the CDR3, the DNA is TGTGCCAGCAGCTTAGAACCGGGTCAAACTGAAGCTTTCTTT. It specifies CASSLEPGQTEAFF.

This rearrangement joins TRBV7-9 to TRBJ2-5; D gene unclear. The germline CDR1 and CDR2 sequences are SEHNR and FQNEAQ (reference sequence). The CDR3 is 15 residues long. V lost 5 bases, J lost 2 bases, and 15 bases lay in between. CDR3 in amino acids: CASSQMSTQQETQYF. The CDR3 DNA follows: TGTGCCAGCAGCCAAATGTCAACCCAACAAGAGACCCAGTACTTC.

A single count supports this clonotype. The chain recombines TRBV19 with TRBJ2-3; D not certain. Trimming cost V 4 bases and J 5 bases, with 13 bases left between them. The germline CDR1 and CDR2 sequences are LNHDA and SQIVND (reference sequence). CDR3 length: 14 residues. The CDR3 spells CASSRRLTGDTQYF. The CDR3 DNA is TGTGCCAGTAGTAGACGCCTTACGGGAGATACGCAGTATTTT.

The chain couples TRBV15 to TRBJ1-6; D is ambiguous. The germline V and J ends were trimmed by 0 bases and 6 bases, with 15 bases remaining between them. CDR3 length equals 17 residues. Germline values: CDR1 LNHNV, CDR2 YYDKDF (reference sequence). Here the CDR3 DNA reads TGTGCCACCAGCAGAGATTACGGCTACGAGCTTAATTCACCCCTCCACTTT. This codes for CATSRDYGYELNSPLHF.

The chain is built from TRBV6-5 and TRBJ2-2; 10 bases agree with TRBD2. CDR1 and CDR2 from the germline V gene are MNHEY and SVGAGI. The CDR3 is 18 amino acids. V trimming: 0 bases; J trimming: 6 bases; junction bases outside the gene matches: 10. Written as DNA, the CDR3 is TGTGCCAGCAGTTACTCCCTCAGCCGGACTAGCGGTTCCGGGGAGCTGTTTTTT. Translating gives CASSYSLSRTSGSGELFF.

This clonotype has just a few counts. The V and J genes are TRBV7-2 and TRBJ1-1; tentative D call: TRBD1 (5 bases). Trimming took 5 bases from V and 2 from J, leaving 15 bases between them. The CDR3 contains 15 residues. Germline assignment: CDR1 SGHTA and CDR2 FQGNSA. CDR3 residues: CASSQDGAQNTEAFF. CDR3 coding DNA: TGTGCCAGCAGCCAAGATGGGGCACAAAACACTGAAGCTTTCTTT.

This clonotype was counted only a few times. This chain joins TRBV7-3 and TRBJ2-7, with TRBD1 as a possible D gene (5 bases). V was shortened by 5 bases and J by 5 bases, with 13 bases between the two germline ends. CDR1 is SGHTA, CDR2 FQGTGA, per germline. CDR3 length equals 13 residues. The CDR3 loop reads CASSPGHVHEQYF. The CDR3 bases are TGTGCCAGCAGCCCCGGACATGTTCACGAGCAGTACTTC.

There are a few counts of this clonotype. The chain combines TRBV9 with TRBJ2-7, with a tentative D call TRBD1 (6 bases). Deletions cut 4 bases from V and 2 bases from J, with 16 bases between. Germline assignment: CDR1 SGDLS and CDR2 YYNGEE. This CDR3 has 15 amino acids. CDR3 bases: TGTGCCAGCAGCCTAAGCGTGGGGGCAGCCTACGAGCAGTACTTC. Translation: CASSLSVGAAYEQYF.

This clonotype appeared many times. The junction departs from the called germline gene at one end, perhaps through a read error. This rearrangement joins TRBV9 to TRBJ2-2; D gene unclear. The length of the CDR3 is 12 residues. Germline CDR1 is SGDLS and CDR2 is YYNGEE. The CDR3 sequence: CASSANIGELFF. In nucleotides, the CDR3 is TGTGCCAGCAGCGCCAACATCGGGGAGCTGTTTTTT.